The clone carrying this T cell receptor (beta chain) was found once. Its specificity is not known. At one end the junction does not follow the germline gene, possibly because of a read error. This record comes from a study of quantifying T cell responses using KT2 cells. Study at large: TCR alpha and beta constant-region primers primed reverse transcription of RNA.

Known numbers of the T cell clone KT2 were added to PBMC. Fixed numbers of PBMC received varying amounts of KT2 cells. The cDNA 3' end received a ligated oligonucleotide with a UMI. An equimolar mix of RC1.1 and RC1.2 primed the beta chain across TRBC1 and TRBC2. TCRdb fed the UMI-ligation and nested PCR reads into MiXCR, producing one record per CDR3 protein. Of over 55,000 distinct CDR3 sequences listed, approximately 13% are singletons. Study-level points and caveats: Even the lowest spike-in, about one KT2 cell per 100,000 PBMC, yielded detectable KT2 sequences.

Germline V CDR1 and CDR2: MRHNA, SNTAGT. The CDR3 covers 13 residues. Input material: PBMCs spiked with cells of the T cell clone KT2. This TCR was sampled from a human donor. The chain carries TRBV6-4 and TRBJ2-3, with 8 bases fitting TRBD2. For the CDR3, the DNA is TGTGCCAGAAGTGTTAGCGGGAAAGATACGCAGTATTTT. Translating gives CARSVSGKDTQYF.